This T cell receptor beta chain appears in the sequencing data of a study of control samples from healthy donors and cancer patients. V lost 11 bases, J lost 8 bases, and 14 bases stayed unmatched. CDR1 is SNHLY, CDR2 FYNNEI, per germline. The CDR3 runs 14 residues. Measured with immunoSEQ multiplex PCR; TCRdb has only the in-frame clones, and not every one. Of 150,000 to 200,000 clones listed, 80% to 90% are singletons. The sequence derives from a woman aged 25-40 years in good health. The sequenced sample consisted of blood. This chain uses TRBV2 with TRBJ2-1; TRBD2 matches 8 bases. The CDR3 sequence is CAGGTGLETHEQFF. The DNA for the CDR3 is TGTGCCGGTGGCACGGGACTAGAGACCCATGAGCAGTTCTTC.